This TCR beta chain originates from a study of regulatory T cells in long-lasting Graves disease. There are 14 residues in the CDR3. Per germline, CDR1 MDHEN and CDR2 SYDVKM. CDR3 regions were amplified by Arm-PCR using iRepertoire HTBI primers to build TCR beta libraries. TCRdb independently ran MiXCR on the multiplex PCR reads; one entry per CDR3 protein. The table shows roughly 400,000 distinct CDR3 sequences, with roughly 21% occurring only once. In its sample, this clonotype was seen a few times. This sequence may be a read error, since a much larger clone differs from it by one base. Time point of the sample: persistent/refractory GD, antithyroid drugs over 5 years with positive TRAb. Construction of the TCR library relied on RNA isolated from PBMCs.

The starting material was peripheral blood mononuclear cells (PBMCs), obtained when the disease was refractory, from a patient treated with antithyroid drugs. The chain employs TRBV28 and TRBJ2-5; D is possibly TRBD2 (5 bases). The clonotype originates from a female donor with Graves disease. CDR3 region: CAVNRRGHQEAQYF. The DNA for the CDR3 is TGTGCCGTAAACCGGCGAGGGCATCAAGAGGCCCAGTACTTC.